These 8 T cell receptor beta chains share one sample of origin, sequenced in a study of regulatory T cells in long-lasting Graves disease. Sample time point: newly diagnosed GD, antithyroid drugs for less than 3 months. Making the TCR library involved RNA that had been extracted from PBMCs. Construction of TCR beta libraries relied on iRepertoire HTBI primers and on Arm-PCR targeting CDR3 regions. TCRdb processed the multiplex PCR reads anew with MiXCR; each CDR3 protein has one entry. The sample contains around 500,000 distinct CDR3 sequences, around 16% of which appear only once. This sample also belongs to another study, concerning T cells in Graves' hyperthyroidism and ophthalmopathy.

The sequencing here drew on peripheral blood mononuclear cells (PBMCs), taken at new diagnosis, from a patient treated with antithyroid drugs. Receptors originate from a woman aged 35-65 years with Graves disease.

The V gene is TRBV10-3, the J gene TRBJ1-1; TRBD1 matches at 10 bases. This CDR3 contains 15 residues. J was trimmed by 3 bases and V by 3 bases; bases with no gene match: 4. The germline CDR1 and CDR2 sequences are ENHRY and SYGVKD. CDR3 residues: CAISDPTGGYTEAFF. The CDR3 nucleotides read TGTGCCATCAGTGATCCGACAGGGGGCTACACTGAAGCTTTCTTT.

This clonotype was recorded at least ten times. This chain connects TRBV12-3 or TRBV12-4 to TRBJ1-1, with D tentatively TRBD1 (5 bases). This CDR3 is 14 amino acids long. V shed 4 bases and J shed 1 base, with 10 bases lying between them. The DNA of the CDR3 is TGTGCCAGCAGTTGGGGCATCGCGAACACTGAAGCTTTCTTT. It encodes CASSWGIANTEAFF.

This clonotype has only a few counts. The gene calls are TRBV6-2 or TRBV6-3 and TRBJ1-3; 9 nucleotides line up with TRBD1. The V gene end was trimmed by 0 bases and the J gene end by 7 bases; junction bases not matched to a gene: 10. The CDR3 extends over 17 amino acids. Germline loops: CDR1 MNHEY, CDR2 SVGEGT. The CDR3 reads CASSYSMTGTGRNTIYF. CDR3 DNA sequence: TGTGCCAGCAGTTACTCGATGACCGGGACAGGGAGGAACACCATATATTTT.

There are a few counts of this clonotype. This chain uses TRBV5-5 with TRBJ2-3; D perhaps matches TRBD1 (6 bases). The closer fit of TRBJ2-5 to the DNA end suggests the J call may be wrong. CDR3 length: 15 residues. Per the germline V gene, CDR1 is SGHKS and CDR2 is YYEKEE (reference sequence). This chain's CDR3 is CASSLEGTLEGTQYF. CDR3 nucleotide sequence: TGTGCCAGCAGCTTGGAGGGGACACTTGAGGGGACCCAGTACTTC.

This clonotype was recorded at least ten times. The chain carries TRBV12-3 or TRBV12-4 and TRBJ1-4; 7 bases match TRBD1. The CDR3 loop spans 12 amino acids. V lost 7 bases to trimming and J lost 8 bases; unmatched junction nucleotides: 4. The CDR3 is CASKQGGEKLFF. Written as DNA, the CDR3 is TGTGCCAGCAAGCAGGGGGGAGAAAAACTGTTTTTT.

The rearrangement uses TRBV19 and TRBJ1-5, with D uncertain. This CDR3 is built from 14 residues. Per the germline V gene, CDR1 is LNHDA and CDR2 is SQIVND (reference sequence). With 8 bases removed from V and 3 bases from J, the gap between germline ends came to 14 bases. CDR3 in amino acids: CASGPQNLNQPQHF. The CDR3 region has the DNA TGTGCCAGTGGGCCTCAAAACCTCAATCAGCCCCAGCATTTT.

This clonotype has a single count. A much larger clone differs from this one at a single base, so this may be a read error. V usage is TRBV2 and J usage is TRBJ2-1; 12 bases agree with TRBD1. Germline CDR1 is SNHLY and CDR2 is FYNNEI. Germline trimming cut 5 bases from V and 9 bases from J; bases unmatched to any gene: 5. The CDR3 has 14 amino acids. This CDR3 is CASSPGTGGGEQFF. CDR3 nucleotides: TGTGCCAGCAGTCCCGGGACAGGGGGCGGTGAGCAGTTCTTC.

This clonotype has a count of ten or more. The J gene is TRBJ2-1, the V gene TRBV5-1; D gene uncertain. The CDR3 contains 16 residues. Trimming shortened V by 0 bases and J by 0 bases, and 10 bases separated the two germline ends. Germline V gene sequence: CDR1 SGHRS, CDR2 YFSETQ. The CDR3 reads CASSLVAVSSYNEQFF. CDR3 nucleotide sequence: TGCGCCAGCAGCTTGGTGGCGGTAAGCTCCTACAATGAGCAGTTCTTC. Using reference TRBV5-1 and TRBJ2-1 for the parts outside the CDR3, the full variable domain is KAGVTQTPRYLIKTRGQQVTLSCSPISGHRSVSWYQQTPGQGLQFLFEYFSETQRNKGNFPGRFSGRQFSNSRSEMNVSTLELGDSALYLCASSLVAVSSYNEQFFGPGTRLTVL.